This record covers a single TCR beta chain. This receptor's antigen is unknown. Base quality data are lacking; no much larger clone is found one base away. Reading from cysteine to phenylalanine, the CDR3 counts 16 amino acids. Just the 48-base CDR3 DNA is kept, in frame starting at base 1. The germline V gene (reference sequence) specifies MNHEY as CDR1 and SMNVEV as CDR2. V loses 5 bases, J loses 8 bases, and the germline ends lie 21 bases apart. RNA was extracted using the RNeasy kit, and about 0.5 to 1 microgram was reverse transcribed with random hexamers. The immunoSEQ multiplex PCR assay, which covers 54 Vbeta and 13 Jbeta segments, was used to amplify TCR beta CDR3 regions. Bias from PCR amplification was corrected by using a synthetic template baseline for primer optimization and for computational correction. The original pipeline was this. Reads were assigned to V, D and J genes according to IMGT and analyzed in immunoSEQ Analyzer, with only productive sequences retained. To calculate clonality, Shannon entropy was normalized by log2 of the number of productive unique sequences and then subtracted from one. Public and private clones were assessed among the 100 most prevalent clones of each patient and control. Clones were defined as Susac-specific when absent from the healthy and MS cohorts, from some 1,100 published viral clones and from other ImmuneACCESS disease sequences. Using fastp at Q25 and MiXCR, TCRdb reprocessed the public reads and kept productive beta chains. Each CDR3 protein gets just one entry, which takes the most common genes and DNA from the rows behind it. These V and J calls are TCRdb output, not the study's own analysis. The sample records about 400,000 distinct CDR3 sequences, approximately 89% of which are singletons. Approximately 0.12% of the sample is in the top ten clones.

This entry is derived from a study of CD8 T cells in Susac syndrome (dated by TCRdb to the late 2010s). Concerning the study at large: Repertoire sequencing was used to test whether CD8+ T cell activation and differentiation in Susac syndrome was antigen driven. The clonality of the CD8+ T cell repertoire was compared across over 10 healthy donors, about 14 Susac syndrome patients and fewer than 16 multiple sclerosis patients. The full study reports these points: The number of individuals in the TCR sequencing and HLA analysis was recognized as being relatively small.

Peripheral blood CD8+ and CD4+ T cells from healthy donors, Susac syndrome patients and multiple sclerosis patients were profiled using high-throughput TCR beta sequencing. The multiple sclerosis controls were treatment-naive patients whose relapsing-remitting disease, either stable or active, fulfilled the revised McDonald criteria. Bulk CD8+ and CD4+ T cells were purified magnetically by negative isolation, whereas CD8+ TEMRA cells were enriched by FACS. Blood was drawn into EDTA tubes, processed within 24 hours, and PBMCs were isolated by density gradient centrifugation. PBMCs intended for TCR sequencing were cryopreserved in liquid nitrogen and were subsequently thawed in a 37 degrees C water bath. The sorted or isolated CD4+, CD8+ and CD8+ TEMRA cells reached a purity of at least 90%.

The chain links TRBV27 with TRBJ1-4; D gene: possibly TRBD1, on 5 matching bases. The TCR originated in a human donor with multiple sclerosis. The source material was CD8+ T cells from PBMCs. The bases are TGTGCCAGCAGTCCCCTAGGAAGGGGCATACGGGAAAAACTGTTTTTT. It specifies CASSPLGRGIREKLFF. The CDR3 plus the reference TRBV27 and TRBJ1-4 genes for the other parts give the full variable domain: EAQVTQNPRYLITVTGKKLTVTCSQNMNHEYMSWYRQDPGLGLRQIYYSMNVEVTDKGDVPEGYKVSRKEKRNFPLILESPSPNQTSLYFCASSPLGRGIREKLFFGSGTQLSVL.